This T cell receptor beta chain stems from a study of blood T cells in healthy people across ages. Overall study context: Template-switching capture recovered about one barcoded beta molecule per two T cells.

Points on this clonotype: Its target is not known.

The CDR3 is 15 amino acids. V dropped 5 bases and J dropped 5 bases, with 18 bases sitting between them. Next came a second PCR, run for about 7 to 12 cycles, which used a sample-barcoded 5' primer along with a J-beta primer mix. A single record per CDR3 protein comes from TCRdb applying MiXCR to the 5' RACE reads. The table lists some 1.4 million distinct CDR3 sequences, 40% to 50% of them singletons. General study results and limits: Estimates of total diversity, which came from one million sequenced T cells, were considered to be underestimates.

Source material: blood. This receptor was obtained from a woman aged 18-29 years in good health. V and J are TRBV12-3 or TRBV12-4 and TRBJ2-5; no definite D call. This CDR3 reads CASSLRPSPGETQYF. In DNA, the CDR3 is TGTGCCAGCAGTCTCCGACCTTCCCCCGGGGAGACCCAGTACTTC.